Below, 27 T cell receptor beta chains from the same sample are listed, as sequenced in a study of Ad26.COV2.S vaccination and SARS-CoV-2 variants. Treatment described: 15 to 20 received Ad26.COV2.S at low or high dose, single or two shots; roughly five received placebo; per-sample allocation not given. Vaccine and placebo recipients were sampled on day 63 after the first injection. Only in-frame clones appear in the TCRdb table, and some are missing; sequencing was by immunoSEQ multiplex PCR. The data show over 400,000 clones, roughly 90% seen once. The material sequenced was peripheral blood, taken in a trial of Ad26.COV2.S vaccine versus placebo. These TCRs come from a person between 18 and 59 years old who received the Ad26.COV2.S COVID-19 vaccine or a placebo.

This chain uses TRBV30 with TRBJ2-2, with D unclear. The CDR3 has 10 amino acids. Germline lookup yields CDR1 GTSNPN and CDR2 SVGIG (reference sequence). Trimming removed 8 bases from V and 7 bases from J, with 8 bases in between. The CDR3 nucleotides read TGTGCCGGACGGGTCGGGGAGCTGTTTTTT. Translation: CAGRVGELFF.

V is TRBV7-8 and J is TRBJ1-2, with D unclear. Looked up from germline, CDR1 is SGHVS and CDR2 is FQNEAQ. This CDR3 comprises 13 residues. The V end lost 1 base, the J end lost 1 base, and 4 bases lay between the germline ends. The CDR3 DNA reads TGTGCCAGCAGCTTAGAGTATAACTATGGCTACACCTTC. The encoded protein is CASSLEYNYGYTF.

The chain carries TRBV7-6 and TRBJ2-7; D perhaps matches TRBD2 (5 bases). CDR1 SGHVS and CDR2 FNYEAQ come from the germline V gene. This CDR3 is built from 15 residues. The V end lost 5 bases, the J end lost 3 bases, and 17 bases lay between the germline ends. The CDR3: CASSPVTSGVYEQYF. CDR3 sequence (DNA): TGTGCCAGCAGCCCGGTAACTAGTGGGGTCTACGAGCAGTACTTC.

The chain combines TRBV30 with TRBJ1-5; D remains unclear. The germline V gene has CDR1 GTSNPN and CDR2 SVGIG (reference sequence). V lost 0 bases and J lost 3, with 6 bases in between. CDR3 length: 13 amino acids. CDR3 amino acids: CAWSVMDNQPQHF. The CDR3 bases are TGTGCCTGGAGTGTAATGGACAATCAGCCCCAGCATTTT.

This chain uses TRBV19 with TRBJ2-3; 12 bases line up with TRBD2. This CDR3 is built from 16 residues. Losses at the gene ends were 4 bases for V and 0 bases for J; bases not matched to a gene: 2. Germline V gives CDR1 LNHDA, CDR2 SQIVND (reference sequence). CDR3 amino acids: CASSKGTSGSTDTQYF. The CDR3 nucleotides are TGTGCCAGTAGTAAAGGGACTAGCGGGAGCACAGATACGCAGTATTTT.

The V call is TRBV11-2, the J call TRBJ1-5, with 7 bases identical to TRBD1. The CDR3 consists of 16 residues. The germline CDR1 and CDR2 sequences are SGHAT and FQNNGV. V lost 1 base to trimming and J lost 2 bases; unmatched junction nucleotides: 5. The DNA for the CDR3 is TGTGCCAGCAGCTTAGCGACAGGGAGCGGCAATCAGCCCCAGCATTTT. Protein sequence: CASSLATGSGNQPQHF.

The V call is TRBV29-1, the J call TRBJ1-2, with 8 nucleotides matching TRBD1. Germline lookup yields CDR1 SQVTM and CDR2 ANQGSEA. The CDR3 has 12 residues. The CDR3 reads CALVQGDYGYTF. In DNA, the CDR3 is TGCGCGCTAGTACAGGGGGACTATGGCTACACCTTC.

The chain employs TRBV6-2 or TRBV6-3 and TRBJ2-3, with D perhaps TRBD1 (5 bases). CDR1 and CDR2 (germline): MNHEY, SVGEGT. Trimming left V 5 bases short and J 5 bases short, with 14 bases between. The CDR3 has 14 amino acids. For the CDR3, the DNA is TGTGCCAGCAGTCTCCTCCCTCAGGGAGATACGCAGTATTTT. Translation gives CASSLLPQGDTQYF.

V gene TRBV6-5 combines with J gene TRBJ2-3; TRBD2 matches 8 bases. Germline V lookup: CDR1 MNHEY, CDR2 SVGAGI. V shed 6 bases and J 8 bases; nucleotides not matched to a gene: 13. The CDR3 loop spans 15 amino acids. CDR3 amino acids: CASRASGFGGGTQYF. CDR3 nucleotide sequence: TGTGCCAGCAGGGCTAGCGGGTTCGGGGGAGGTACGCAGTATTTT.

The genes are TRBV19 and TRBJ2-5, with D unclear. This CDR3 is built from 14 residues. V dropped 4 bases and J dropped 1 base, with 10 bases sitting between them. Germline-derived CDR1 and CDR2 are LNHDA and SQIVND (reference sequence). This chain's CDR3 is CASSTLALQETQYF. Here the CDR3 DNA reads TGTGCCAGTAGTACCTTGGCCCTCCAAGAGACCCAGTACTTC.

The V gene is TRBV7-6, the J gene TRBJ1-1; TRBD1 matches 8 bases. V shed 1 base and J 1 base; nucleotides not matched to a gene: 2. This CDR3 is built from 15 residues. CDR1 SGHVS and CDR2 FNYEAQ come from the germline V gene. The CDR3 nucleotides read TGTGCCAGCAGCTTAGTAGGGACAGGGAACACTGAAGCTTTCTTT. It translates to CASSLVGTGNTEAFF.

This clone appeared a single time. This chain links TRBV4-2 with TRBJ1-6; weak D call: TRBD1 (6 bases). Per the germline V gene, CDR1 is LGHNA and CDR2 is YNFKEQ. V was clipped by 3 bases and J by 13 bases, with 22 bases between them. This CDR3 has 16 amino acids. For the CDR3, the DNA is TGTGCCAGCAGCCAGGCGACAGGCCAGCTGGGGGGTCCCCTCCACTTT. It encodes CASSQATGQLGGPLHF.

V is TRBV19 and J is TRBJ1-5; maybe TRBD1 (6 bases). Trimming removed 5 bases from V and 0 bases from J, with 14 bases in between. CDR3 length: 16 amino acids. Looked up from germline, CDR1 is LNHDA and CDR2 is SQIVND (reference sequence). Written as DNA, the CDR3 is TGTGCCAGTAGTCCGGGGGCACGTCGTAGCAATCAGCCCCAGCATTTT. Translated: CASSPGARRSNQPQHF.

This clone has only one observation. The chain couples TRBV6-4 to TRBJ1-3, with 11 bases matching TRBD1. The CDR3 sequence is 20 residues long. Germline V gene lookup returns CDR1 MRHNA and CDR2 SNTAGT. V trimming: 7 bases; J trimming: 0 bases; junction bases outside the gene matches: 17. The CDR3 is CASTIGGTGGLNISGNTIYF. CDR3 coding DNA: TGTGCCAGCACCATAGGGGGGACAGGGGGATTGAACATCTCTGGAAACACCATATATTTT.

The chain recombines TRBV28 with TRBJ2-1; 8 bases align to TRBD2. V gave up 6 bases and J gave up 2 bases; unmatched junction bases: 12. This CDR3 spans 17 amino acids. From germline, CDR1 is MDHEN and CDR2 SYDVKM. The chain's CDR3 is CASSNAIAGYTYNEQFF. CDR3 DNA: TGTGCCAGCAGCAACGCGATAGCGGGGTACACCTACAATGAGCAGTTCTTC.

The CDR3: CASSLDTLSYNEQFF. CDR3 nucleotides: TGCGCCAGCAGCTTGGACACCCTCTCCTACAATGAGCAGTTCTTC. The rearrangement joins TRBV4-3 to TRBJ2-1; tentatively, D is TRBD1 (5 bases). The CDR3 totals 15 residues. Trimming removed 5 bases from V and 0 bases from J, with 11 bases in between. The germline V gene encodes CDR1 LGHNA and CDR2 YSLEER.

The V call is TRBV4-1, the J call TRBJ1-2; D remains unclear. The CDR3 is made up of 17 amino acids. The germline CDR1 and CDR2 sequences are MGHRA and YSYEKL. V lost 1 base, J lost 4 bases, and 19 bases lay in between. The DNA for the CDR3 is TGCGCCAGCAGCCAAGCTCTTGAAATCCGGGCGCCCTATGGCTACACCTTC. As protein: CASSQALEIRAPYGYTF.

V is TRBV3-1 (or the pseudogene TRBV3-2) and J is TRBJ2-7, with D tentatively TRBD1 (6 bases). This CDR3 is 14 amino acids long. From germline, CDR1 is LGHDT and CDR2 YNNKEL (reference sequence). Trimming took 3 bases from V and 2 from J, leaving 11 bases between them. The DNA of the CDR3 is TGTGCCAGCAGCCAGCAGGGGTCGACCTACGAGCAGTACTTC. Protein: CASSQQGSTYEQYF.

The rearrangement uses TRBV6-5 and TRBJ2-7; D possibly matches TRBD1 or TRBD2 (5 bases each). V shed 2 bases and J shed 2 bases, with 10 bases lying between them. The CDR3 is 14 amino acids. Germline V CDR1 and CDR2: MNHEY, SVGAGI. CDR3 loop: CASSYRDGAYEQYF. CDR3 in DNA: TGTGCCAGCAGTTACCGGGACGGTGCCTACGAGCAGTACTTC.

The rearrangement joins TRBV5-1 to TRBJ1-5; D is ambiguous. The CDR3 spans 17 residues. Trimming took 0 bases from V and 6 from J, leaving 19 bases between them. The germline V gene encodes CDR1 SGHRS and CDR2 YFSETQ. In DNA, the CDR3 is TGCGCCAGCAGCTTGGATGGTGGCGGGCGGGGTGGTCAGCCCCAGCATTTT. This translates into CASSLDGGGRGGQPQHF.

This clone came up once. V and J are TRBV6-6 and TRBJ1-1; D is possibly TRBD1 (5 bases). Trimming removed 11 bases from V and 7 bases from J, with 20 bases in between. Germline values: CDR1 MNHNY, CDR2 SVGAGI (reference sequence). The CDR3 consists of 13 residues. Here the CDR3 reads CAGGTDGGVEAFF. CDR3 nucleotide sequence: TGTGCCGGGGGGACCGACGGTGGGGTTGAAGCTTTCTTT.

This rearrangement joins TRBV21-1 to TRBJ2-4; the table's D call, TRBD2, has no DNA check behind it. TRBV21-1 is described as a pseudogene. CDR3 length equals 20 residues. CDR3 nucleotides: TGTGCCAGCAGCAAATCTAAGGAGGGGCCCCTTCCGATGGATGTGGACATTCAGTACTTC. It translates to CASSKSKEGPLPMDVDIQYF.

The chain employs TRBV4-3 and TRBJ2-6, with D possibly being TRBD1 (6 bases). Trimming took 1 base from V and 9 from J, leaving 16 bases between them. CDR3 length: 16 residues. Germline loops: CDR1 LGHNA, CDR2 YSLEER. Written as DNA, the CDR3 is TGCGCCAGCAGCCAAGCCGCCGCAGGGGCCAGCAACGTCCTGACTTTC. Its protein product is CASSQAAAGASNVLTF.

This chain joins TRBV6-1 and TRBJ2-3; 10 bases map to TRBD2. After removal of 0 bases from V and 2 bases from J, the junction contained 5 bases not matched to a gene. CDR1 MNHNS and CDR2 SASEGT come from the germline V gene. CDR3 size: 17 residues. In DNA form, the CDR3 reads TGTGCCAGCAGTGAAGCACCTAGCGGGGGAATCACAGATACGCAGTATTTT. It encodes CASSEAPSGGITDTQYF.

This clone was seen once. The chain employs TRBV18 and TRBJ1-6, with D tentatively TRBD1 (5 bases). Per germline, CDR1 KGHSH and CDR2 LQKENI. Trimming stripped 5 bases from V and 3 bases from J, with 11 bases between. This CDR3 contains 15 residues. This chain's CDR3 is CASSATVVYNSPLHF. The CDR3 DNA follows: TGTGCCAGCTCAGCGACAGTGGTCTATAATTCACCCCTCCACTTT.

The CDR3 loop is CASSRDRGRDTQYF. CDR3 nucleotides: TGTGCCAGCAGCCGGGACAGGGGGAGAGATACGCAGTATTTT. The chain couples TRBV11-3 to TRBJ2-3; 11 bases agree with TRBD1. The CDR3 runs 14 residues. Germline CDR1 and CDR2: SGHNT and YENEEA. V trimming: 5 bases; J trimming: 5 bases; junction bases outside the gene matches: 3.

V gene TRBV28 combines with J gene TRBJ2-7; 11 nucleotides agree with TRBD1. Germline CDR1 reads MDHEN; CDR2 reads SYDVKM. Trimming at V came to 8 bases and at J to 2 bases, leaving 5 bases not matched to a gene. CDR3 length: 14 residues. As DNA, the CDR3 is TGTGCCAGCCGGACGGGACAGGGGGCCTACGAGCAGTACTTC. It codes for CASRTGQGAYEQYF.